Listed here are 15 T cell receptor beta chains from one sample, sequenced in a study of blood T cell repertoires in COVID-19. The data were produced by immunoSEQ multiplex PCR, yet TCRdb's version contains in-frame clones alone and is incomplete. The sample has 95,000 to 150,000 clones, 85% to 90% seen once. What was sequenced was peripheral blood. These receptors came from a man older than 75 with active or convalescent COVID-19.

The chain recombines TRBV18 with TRBJ2-3; the D is unclear. CDR3 length: 15 residues. Germline CDR1 reads KGHSH; CDR2 reads LQKENI. The V and J ends lost 4 bases and 2 bases respectively, with 13 bases between them. CDR3 in DNA: TGTGCCAGCTCACTCCGGCCGGGTTTCACAGATACGCAGTATTTT. This translates into CASSLRPGFTDTQYF.

Only a few counts were recorded for this clone. The genes are TRBV24-1 and TRBJ2-3; tentative D call: TRBD2 (5 bases). The V end lost 3 bases, the J end lost 0 bases, and 9 bases lay between the germline ends. This CDR3 is 15 amino acids long. Germline values: CDR1 KGHDR, CDR2 SFDVKD. CDR3 DNA: TGTGCCACCAGTGATCCCGGGAAGAGCACAGATACGCAGTATTTT. Amino acid sequence: CATSDPGKSTDTQYF.

CDR3 loop: CASSPGTDNSPLHF. For the CDR3, the DNA is TGTGCCAGCAGCCCAGGGACAGATAATTCACCCCTCCACTTT. This sequence joins TRBV7-3 and TRBJ1-6; TRBD1 aligns across 7 bases. V trimming: 5 bases; J trimming: 5 bases; junction bases outside the gene matches: 3. The CDR3 length is 14 residues. Germline V gene data show CDR1 as SGHTA and CDR2 as FQGTGA. The entire variable domain, with the rest obtained from reference TRBV7-3 and TRBJ1-6, is as follows: GAGVSQTPSNKVTEKGKYVELRCDPISGHTALYWYRQSLGQGPEFLIYFQGTGAADDSGLPNDRFFAVRPEGSVSTLKIQRTERGDSAVYLCASSPGTDNSPLHFGNGTRLTVT.

The V call is TRBV11-2, the J call TRBJ1-3; D is unresolved. The CDR3 contains 16 residues. The germline V gene encodes CDR1 SGHAT and CDR2 FQNNGV. V was shortened by 1 base and J by 0 bases, with 10 bases between the two germline ends. The CDR3 region is CASSLGVQTSGNTIYF. For the CDR3, the DNA is TGTGCCAGCAGCTTAGGAGTACAGACCTCTGGAAACACCATATATTTT.

This chain uses TRBV5-4 with TRBJ1-1, with D possibly TRBD1 on 5 matching bases. V was cut by 4 bases and J by 1 base, with 14 bases left in between. The CDR3 spans 15 residues. CDR1 is SGHNT and CDR2 is YYREEE in the germline V gene (reference sequence). The CDR3 nucleotides read TGTGCCAGCAGCATACAGGCGGCCGGGAACACTGAAGCTTTCTTT. It translates to CASSIQAAGNTEAFF.

This clone is a singleton in its sample. The V call is TRBV9, the J call TRBJ2-7; D is possibly TRBD1 (6 bases). This CDR3 is 14 amino acids long. Trimming took 7 bases from V and 6 from J, leaving 20 bases between them. Germline lookup yields CDR1 SGDLS and CDR2 YYNGEE. In nucleotides, the CDR3 is TGTGCCAGCCGACCGGGACAAAGTTCGTCCGAGCAGTACTTC. Translating it yields CASRPGQSSSEQYF.

This clone occurred a few times. The chain carries TRBV19 and TRBJ1-2, with 9 bases that match TRBD1. V dropped 5 bases and J dropped 3; count of bases not matched to a gene: 7. There are 15 residues in the CDR3. Germline lookup yields CDR1 LNHDA and CDR2 SQIVND (reference sequence). Here the CDR3 reads CASSLRDRVDYGYTF. In DNA form, the CDR3 reads TGTGCCAGTAGTCTCCGGGACAGGGTCGACTATGGCTACACCTTC.

J is TRBJ1-2 and V is TRBV6-5, with 7 nucleotides matching TRBD1. CDR1 is MNHEY and CDR2 is SVGAGI in the germline V gene. The junction had 5 bases not matched to a gene; V was cut back by 0 bases and J by 4 bases. This CDR3 region has 15 residues. CDR3 DNA sequence: TGTGCCAGCAGTTACTCGGAGGGGGCAGGCTATGGCTACACCTTC. It specifies CASSYSEGAGYGYTF.

The chain has TRBV6-5 and TRBJ2-3; 10 nucleotides agree with TRBD1. The CDR3 length is 14 residues. V shed 7 bases, J shed 4 bases, and the junction held 5 bases outside the gene matches. Germline values: CDR1 MNHEY, CDR2 SVGAGI. CDR3 residues: CASTRTGGSDTQYF. DNA for the CDR3: TGTGCCAGCACCCGGACAGGGGGGTCAGATACGCAGTATTTT.

This chain joins TRBV15 and TRBJ2-3, with TRBD1 matching over 7 bases. This CDR3 region has 14 residues. V was clipped by 1 base and J by 6 bases; unmatched bases: 4. CDR1 is LNHNV and CDR2 is YYDKDF in the germline V gene (reference sequence). The CDR3 DNA reads TGTGCCACCAGCAGAGGACAGGGTAGGGATACGCAGTATTTT. Protein sequence: CATSRGQGRDTQYF. The entire variable domain, with the rest obtained from reference TRBV15 and TRBJ2-3, is as follows: DAMVIQNPRYQVTQFGKPVTLSCSQTLNHNVMYWYQQKSSQAPKLLFHYYDKDFNNEADTPDNFQSRRPNTSFCFLDIRSPGLGDTAMYLCATSRGQGRDTQYFGPGTRLTVL.

The genes are TRBV28 and TRBJ2-3; no clear D gene. With 5 bases removed from V and 5 bases from J, the gap between germline ends came to 11 bases. The CDR3 is made up of 13 amino acids. CDR1 and CDR2 from the germline V gene are MDHEN and SYDVKM. CDR3 nucleotide sequence: TGTGCCAGCAGTCCACAACGACAAGATACGCAGTATTTT. Its protein is CASSPQRQDTQYF.

This chain uses TRBV18 with TRBJ2-2; D uncertain. CDR1 and CDR2 from the germline V gene are KGHSH and LQKENI. V lost 6 bases and J 1 base, leaving 15 bases between the germline ends. This CDR3 spans 16 amino acids. DNA for the CDR3: TGTGCCAGCTCTTCGTTATTCCAACAGAACACCGGGGAGCTGTTTTTT. Encoded protein: CASSSLFQQNTGELFF.

This clone was counted a few times. For the CDR3, the DNA is TGTGCCAGCAGCTTTAGCGGGAGGGTGGGCAATGAGCAGTTCTTC. This encodes CASSFSGRVGNEQFF. This chain links TRBV9 with TRBJ2-1; TRBD2 aligns across 11 bases. Looked up from germline, CDR1 is SGDLS and CDR2 is YYNGEE. With 4 bases clipped from V and 6 bases from J, the junction kept 6 bases outside the gene matches. The CDR3 has 15 amino acids.

The V gene is TRBV5-1, the J gene TRBJ2-2; the D gene is possibly TRBD1 (5 bases). V was cut by 2 bases and J by 6 bases, with 17 bases left in between. The germline V gene has CDR1 SGHRS and CDR2 YFSETQ. The CDR3 has 16 residues. CDR3 bases: TGCGCCAGCAGCTTCGGGCAGGGTTTGGTTTCCGGGGAGCTGTTTTTT. Its protein is CASSFGQGLVSGELFF.

With regard to this clone: In the same sample, other DNA sequences code for this CDR3. This chain joins TRBV4-3 and TRBJ2-5; 15 nucleotides align to TRBD2. The CDR3 contains 19 residues. V lost 0 bases to trimming and J lost 3 bases; unmatched junction nucleotides: 8. The germline gives CDR1 LGHNA, CDR2 YSLEER. In DNA, the CDR3 is TGCGCCAGCAGCCAAGACCTAAAGAGGACTAGCGGGAGGGAAGAGACCCAGTACTTC. Protein sequence: CASSQDLKRTSGREETQYF.